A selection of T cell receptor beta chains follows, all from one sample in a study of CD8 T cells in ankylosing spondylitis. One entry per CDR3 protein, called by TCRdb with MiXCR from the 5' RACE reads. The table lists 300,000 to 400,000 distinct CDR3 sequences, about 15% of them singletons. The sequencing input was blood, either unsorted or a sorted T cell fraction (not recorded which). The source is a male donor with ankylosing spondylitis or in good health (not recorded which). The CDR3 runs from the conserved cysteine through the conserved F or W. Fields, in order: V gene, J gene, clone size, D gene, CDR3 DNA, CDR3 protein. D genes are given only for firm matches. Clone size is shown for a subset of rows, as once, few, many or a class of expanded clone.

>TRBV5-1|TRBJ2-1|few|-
TGCGCCAGCAGCGCAGACCGAGGGCAGTTCTTC
CASSADRGQFF
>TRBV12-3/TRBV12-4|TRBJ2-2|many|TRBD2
TGTGCCAGCAGCCATACGAGCGGGAGAAGGGCCGGGGAGCTGTTTTTT
CASSHTSGRRAGELFF
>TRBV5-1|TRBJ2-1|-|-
TGCGCCAGCAGCCCGGGGGCGGGGAGGTCGTTCTTC
CASSPGAGRSFF
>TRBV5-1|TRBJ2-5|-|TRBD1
TGCGCCAGCAGCCGTAGCCGACAGGGTCCAGAGACCCAGTACTTC
CASSRSRQGPETQYF
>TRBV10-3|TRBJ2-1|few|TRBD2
TGTGCCATCAGTGAGACTTCGGGACTAGCGGGGAACTACAATGAGCAGTTCTTC
CAISETSGLAGNYNEQFF
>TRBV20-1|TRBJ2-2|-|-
TGCAGTGCTAGCGGGGTGAACACCGGGGAGCTGTTTTTT
CSASGVNTGELFF
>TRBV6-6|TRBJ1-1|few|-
TGTGCCAGCAGTTACAAACGGGTCACTGAAGCTTTCTTT
CASSYKRVTEAFF
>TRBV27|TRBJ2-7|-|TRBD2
TGTGCCAGCACTATTCTAGCGGGAGCCATCTACGAGCAGTACTTC
CASTILAGAIYEQYF
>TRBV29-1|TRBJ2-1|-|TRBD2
TGCAGCGTAGCGGGACTAGAAGACTATGAGCAGTTCTTC
CSVAGLEDYEQFF
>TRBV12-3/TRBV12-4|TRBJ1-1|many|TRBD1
TGTGCCAGCGTCCCAGGGGGGAGGACTGAAGCTTTCTTT
CASVPGGRTEAFF
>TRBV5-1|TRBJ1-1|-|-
TGCGCCAGCAGCCTTACCAGGGGAGGAAGGACTGAAGCTTTCTTT
CASSLTRGGRTEAFF
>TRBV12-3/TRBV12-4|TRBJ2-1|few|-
TGTGCCAGCAGCCCCGGGACCCGGAGGACGTTCTTC
CASSPGTRRTFF
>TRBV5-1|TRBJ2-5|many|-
TGCGCCAGCAGCTTAGGCACACACAGTACGGGAGAGACCCAGTACTTC
CASSLGTHSTGETQYF
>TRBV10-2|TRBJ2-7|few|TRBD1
TGCGCCAGCAAGCACAGGGACAGCTCCTACGAGCAGTACTTC
CASKHRDSSYEQYF
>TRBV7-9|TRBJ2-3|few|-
TGTGCCAGCAGCCCTACGGCGGCGGGGACAGATACGCAGTATTTT
CASSPTAAGTDTQYF
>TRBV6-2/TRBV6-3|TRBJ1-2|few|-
TGTGCCAGCAGCCCTAGGGCGGCGACCCTCTTCTATGGCTACACCTTC
CASSPRAATLFYGYTF
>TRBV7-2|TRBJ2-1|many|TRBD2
TGTGCCAGCAGCTTCACTAGCGGTCTTTCCTACAATGAGCAGTTCTTC
CASSFTSGLSYNEQFF
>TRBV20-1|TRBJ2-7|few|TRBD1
TGCAGTGCTAGGGTGACAGGGCCTTTCTACGAGCAGTACTTC
CSARVTGPFYEQYF
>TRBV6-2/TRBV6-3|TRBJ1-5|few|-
TGTGACAGCAGTACTGGGGTGTATCAGCCCCAGCATTTT
CDSSTGVYQPQHF
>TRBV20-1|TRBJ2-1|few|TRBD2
TGCAGTGCCAGGACTAGCCGTGAGCAGTTCTTC
CSARTSREQFF
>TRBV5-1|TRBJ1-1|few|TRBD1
TGCGCCAGCAGCACGGGACAGCCCATGAACACTGAAGCTTTCTTT
CASSTGQPMNTEAFF
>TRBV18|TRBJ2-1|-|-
TGTGCCAGCTCATCATTCCGGGACATTTACAATGAGCAGTTCTTC
CASSSFRDIYNEQFF
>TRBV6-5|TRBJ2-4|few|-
TGTGCCAGCAGCCCCAACGGAGTACTAGCCAAAAACATTCAGTACTTC
CASSPNGVLAKNIQYF
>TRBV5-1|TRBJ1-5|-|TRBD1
TGCGCCAGCAGCGCTCGGGGGACAGGGGGCGAACCCCAGCATTTT
CASSARGTGGEPQHF
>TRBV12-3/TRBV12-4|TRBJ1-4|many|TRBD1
TGTGCCAGCAGCCTCTACAGGGGTTCGGGAGAAAAACTGTTTTTT
CASSLYRGSGEKLFF
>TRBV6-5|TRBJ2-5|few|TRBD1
TGTGCCAGCAGTTACTCGATTCCAGGGGGTGGTGAGACCCAGTACTTC
CASSYSIPGGGETQYF
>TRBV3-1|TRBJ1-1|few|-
TGTGCCAGCAGCCAAGATATTTCGACCGGGCTGGCTTTCTTT
CASSQDISTGLAFF
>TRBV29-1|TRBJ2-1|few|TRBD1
TGCAGCGTTGGGGCTCGACAGGGGAACAATGAGCAGTTCTTC
CSVGARQGNNEQFF
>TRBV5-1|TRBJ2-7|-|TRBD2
TGCGCCAGCAGCTTGGTACTAGCGGGAGTCTACGAGCAGTACTTC
CASSLVLAGVYEQYF
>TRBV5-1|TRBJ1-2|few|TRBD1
TGCGCCAGCAGCTTGGTTCCGGGACAGGGTTATGGCTACACCTTC
CASSLVPGQGYGYTF
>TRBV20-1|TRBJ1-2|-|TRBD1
TGCAGTGCTAGAGTGCAGGGGGCCGATGGCTACACCTTC
CSARVQGADGYTF